Following are 23 T cell receptor beta chains from one sample sequenced in a study of blood T cell repertoires in COVID-19. Profiled with immunoSEQ multiplex PCR; TCRdb holds only in-frame clones, not every one. The table lists 300,000 to 350,000 clones, roughly 86% of them singletons, with approximately 9.3% in the top ten. Specimen: peripheral blood. These receptors originate from a young man with COVID-19, enrolled during active disease.

CDR3 DNA sequence: TGCGCCAGCAGCTTGGAATCTGCGAACACCGGGGAGCTGTTTTTT. It yields the protein CASSLESANTGELFF. The chain carries TRBV5-1 and TRBJ2-2; D remains ambiguous. CDR1 and CDR2 (germline): SGHRS, YFSETQ. The CDR3 is 15 residues long. Deletions cut 0 bases from V and 0 bases from J, with 6 bases between.

The chain combines TRBV9 with TRBJ2-5; TRBD2 might be the D (6 bases). Germline V gene data show CDR1 as SGDLS and CDR2 as YYNGEE. This CDR3 region has 15 residues. Trimming removed 0 bases at V and 1 base at J, with 10 bases between. CDR3 sequence (DNA): TGTGCCAGCAGCGTAGAGGTAGCGGCCCAAGAGACCCAGTACTTC. Protein sequence: CASSVEVAAQETQYF. Together with reference TRBV9 and TRBJ2-5, the CDR3 gives the full variable domain: DSGVTQTPKHLITATGQRVTLRCSPRSGDLSVYWYQQSLDQGLQFLIQYYNGEERAKGNILERFSAQQFPDLHSELNLSSLELGDSALYFCASSVEVAAQETQYFGPGTRLLVL.

The DNA for the CDR3 is TGTGCCAGCAGCCGCGTGAGGTACACCGGGGAGCTGTTTTTT. Protein product: CASSRVRYTGELFF. V and J are TRBV11-1 and TRBJ2-2; D is ambiguous. There are 14 residues in the CDR3. Trimming removed 5 bases at V and 3 bases at J, with 10 bases between. CDR1 is SGHAT, CDR2 FQDESV, per germline (reference sequence).

The J gene is TRBJ2-7, the V gene TRBV11-1, with 10 bases fitting TRBD1. Germline assignment: CDR1 SGHAT and CDR2 FQDESV (reference sequence). The CDR3 sequence is 14 residues long. With 7 bases clipped from V and 3 bases from J, the junction kept 6 bases outside the gene matches. CDR3 in DNA: TGTGCCAGCACCACGGACAGGGGGTACTACGAGCAGTACTTC. It translates to CASTTDRGYYEQYF.

The chain combines TRBV5-6 with TRBJ1-3; 10 bases fit TRBD1. Unmatched junction bases numbered 3, after V lost 4 bases and J lost 2 bases. Germline V gene sequence: CDR1 SGHDT, CDR2 YYEEEE. The CDR3 extends over 15 amino acids. This CDR3 reads CASSPGTGAGNTIYF. CDR3 DNA sequence: TGTGCCAGCAGCCCCGGGACAGGGGCTGGAAACACCATATATTTT.

The CDR3 region is CASSLGVQGINIQYF. DNA of the CDR3: TGTGCCAGCAGCTTAGGGGTCCAGGGGATAAACATTCAGTACTTC. This rearrangement joins TRBV7-2 to TRBJ2-4; D is possibly TRBD1 (6 bases). From germline, CDR1 is SGHTA and CDR2 FQGNSA. The CDR3 runs 15 residues. The V and J ends lost 1 base and 6 bases respectively, with 13 bases between them.

The chain combines TRBV7-3 with TRBJ2-3; 15 positions agree with TRBD2. The CDR3 has 15 residues. Germline V gene data show CDR1 as SGHTA and CDR2 as FQGTGA. V trimming: 5 bases; J trimming: 6 bases; junction bases outside the gene matches: 3. The CDR3 loop reads CASSTGTSGGDTQYF. The CDR3 nucleotides are TGTGCCAGCAGCACCGGGACTAGCGGGGGGGATACGCAGTATTTT. Together with reference TRBV7-3 and TRBJ2-3, the CDR3 gives the full variable domain: GAGVSQTPSNKVTEKGKYVELRCDPISGHTALYWYRQSLGQGPEFLIYFQGTGAADDSGLPNDRFFAVRPEGSVSTLKIQRTERGDSAVYLCASSTGTSGGDTQYFGPGTRLTVL.

The chain links TRBV18 to TRBJ1-4; D uncertain. Germline-derived CDR1 and CDR2 are KGHSH and LQKENI. This CDR3 spans 13 amino acids. V shed 5 bases and J shed 4 bases, with 8 bases lying between them. The CDR3 sequence: CASSGQVNEKLFF. The CDR3 coding sequence is TGTGCCAGCTCAGGCCAGGTTAATGAAAAACTGTTTTTT.

The chain carries TRBV7-2 and TRBJ2-7; D may be TRBD1 (5 bases). Germline assignment: CDR1 SGHTA and CDR2 FQGNSA. The CDR3 sequence is 13 residues long. Trimming cost V 6 bases and J 2 bases, with 11 bases left between them. The CDR3 reads CASRPDSTYEQYF. The DNA for the CDR3 is TGTGCCAGCAGACCAGACAGTACCTACGAGCAGTACTTC.

The chain carries TRBV12-3 or TRBV12-4 and TRBJ1-4, with 7 bases lining up with TRBD1. The CDR3 totals 12 residues. CDR3 sequence (DNA): TGTGCTTCTCAGGGGGAGAATGAAAAACTGTTTTTT. Translation: CASQGENEKLFF.

The V call is TRBV19, the J call TRBJ1-4; D may be TRBD1 (5 bases). The V end was cut by 8 bases, the J end by 0 bases, with 13 bases between. The CDR3 is 15 amino acids. Germline CDR1 and CDR2: LNHDA and SQIVND (reference sequence). CDR3 in amino acids: CASRGGDATNEKLFF. The CDR3 bases are TGTGCCAGTCGGGGAGGGGATGCAACTAATGAAAAACTGTTTTTT.

With respect to this clone: At one end, the junction sequence differs from germline, possibly due to a read error. The chain couples TRBV7-2 to TRBJ2-1; tentatively, D is TRBD2 (5 bases). Germline CDR1 is SGHTA and CDR2 is FQGNSA. CDR3 size: 14 residues. The CDR3 loop is CASTLGGSVNEQFF. The CDR3 bases are TGTGCCAGCACCTTAGGAGGCTCTGTGAATGAGCAGTTCTTC.

This chain connects TRBV19 to TRBJ2-3; no clear D gene. The CDR3 is made up of 12 amino acids. Trimming removed 5 bases from V and 6 bases from J, with 9 bases in between. CDR1 and CDR2 from the germline V gene are LNHDA and SQIVND (reference sequence). The chain's CDR3 is CASSPLADTQYF. CDR3 bases: TGTGCCAGTAGTCCCCTCGCGGATACGCAGTATTTT.

The J gene is TRBJ2-1, the V gene TRBV19; D might be TRBD1 (5 bases). V gave up 6 bases and J gave up 6 bases, with 12 bases separating them. Looked up from germline, CDR1 is LNHDA and CDR2 is SQIVND (reference sequence). There are 13 residues in the CDR3. CDR3 region: CASREDSLNEQFF. For the CDR3, the DNA is TGTGCCAGTAGGGAAGACAGCCTCAATGAGCAGTTCTTC.

This chain connects TRBV27 to TRBJ1-5; possibly TRBD1 for D (6 bases). V lost 7 bases to trimming and J lost 5 bases, with 15 bases between them. This CDR3 is built from 14 residues. Per the germline V gene, CDR1 is MNHEY and CDR2 is SMNVEV (reference sequence). DNA of the CDR3: TGTGCCAGCACTATATATCAGGGGCATCAGCCCCAGCATTTT. It specifies CASTIYQGHQPQHF.

V gene TRBV7-8 combines with J gene TRBJ2-5; 11 nucleotides line up with TRBD2. The CDR3 has 15 residues. Germline CDR1 is SGHVS and CDR2 is FQNEAQ. V trimming: 2 bases; J trimming: 4 bases; junction bases outside the gene matches: 3. CDR3 DNA sequence: TGTGCCAGCAGCTTAATAGCGGGGGGGCCAGAGACCCAGTACTTC. It specifies CASSLIAGGPETQYF.

The V and J genes are TRBV19 and TRBJ2-1; D remains unclear. V lost 5 bases and J 4 bases, leaving 3 bases between the germline ends. Germline values: CDR1 LNHDA, CDR2 SQIVND (reference sequence). The CDR3 extends over 11 amino acids. CDR3 amino acids: CASSSYNEQFF. The CDR3 nucleotides read TGTGCCAGTAGTTCTTACAATGAGCAGTTCTTC.

CDR3 nucleotides: TGCGCCAGCAGTATTTCCGGACAGGGTACCTACGAGCAGTACTTC. Its protein is CASSISGQGTYEQYF. V gene TRBV4-1 combines with J gene TRBJ2-7; TRBD1 agrees at 8 bases. The CDR3 covers 15 residues. The V gene's germline CDR1 is MGHRA and CDR2 YSYEKL. Trimming removed 6 bases from V and 2 bases from J; junction bases left unmatched: 9.

By sample fraction, this clone is medium-sized. The chain is built from TRBV28 and TRBJ1-5; D unclear. The CDR3 loop spans 11 amino acids. V lost 4 bases to trimming and J lost 11 bases, with 9 bases between them. CDR1 and CDR2 (germline): MDHEN, SYDVKM. The CDR3 reads CASSSSGAQHF. The CDR3 DNA follows: TGTGCCAGCAGTTCGAGTGGAGCCCAGCATTTT.

The chain recombines TRBV12-5 with TRBJ1-1, with 10 bases fitting TRBD1. J lost 4 bases, V lost 4 bases, and 0 bases had no gene match. Germline-derived CDR1 and CDR2 are LGHNT and FRNRAP. This CDR3 region has 13 residues. The CDR3 DNA reads TGTGCTAGTGGTTGGGACAGGGGCACTGAAGCTTTCTTT. Translation: CASGWDRGTEAFF.

On this clone itself: The same CDR3 also results from other DNA sequences found in this sample. The chain carries TRBV6-2 or TRBV6-3 and TRBJ2-1; 10 nucleotides align to TRBD2. The CDR3 is made up of 16 amino acids. In germline, CDR1 is MNHEY, CDR2 SVGEGT. V was pared by 0 bases and J by 7 bases, with 6 bases of the junction left unmatched. The CDR3 nucleotides read TGTGCCAGCAGTTACTCTCTAGCGGGAGTTCGGAATGAGCAGTTCTTC. This sequence encodes CASSYSLAGVRNEQFF.

The J gene is TRBJ2-7, the V gene TRBV19; possible D gene TRBD2, 6 bases. Trimming pared 3 bases from V and 3 bases from J, leaving 12 bases between. The CDR3 totals 14 residues. Germline loops: CDR1 LNHDA, CDR2 SQIVND (reference sequence). This chain's CDR3 is CASSIPGGFYEQYF. In DNA form, the CDR3 reads TGTGCCAGTAGTATTCCCGGGGGTTTCTACGAGCAGTACTTC.

V usage is TRBV19 and J usage is TRBJ1-1, with 7 bases fitting TRBD1. CDR1 is LNHDA, CDR2 SQIVND, per germline (reference sequence). The CDR3 is made up of 13 amino acids. The ends lost 3 bases at V and 5 bases at J; junction bases unmatched: 3. DNA for the CDR3: TGTGCCAGTAGTATCAGCAGGGGGACTGAAGCTTTCTTT. This translates into CASSISRGTEAFF.